This T cell receptor beta chain was identified during a study of beta chain features in type 1 diabetes. General study points: Comparison showed that naive, central memory and Treg TCRB repertoires appeared more similar among patients than among healthy donors.

With regard to this clone: Its antigen is still unknown.

The V gene's germline CDR1 is SGDLS and CDR2 YYNGEE. This CDR3 region has 14 residues. Trimming cost V 4 bases and J 5 bases; bases outside gene matches: 9. The sequenced template was cDNA made from the entire isolated RNA. Average reads for naive, central memory and regulatory T cell samples were about 3.57 million. Using immunoSEQ multiplex PCR, the repertoire was profiled, and TCRdb retains in-frame clones only, with some absent. The sample has roughly 300,000 clones, less than 10% seen once. Sequencing was carried out using central memory CD4+ T cells from blood. The receptor was isolated from a woman younger than 35 in good health. The J gene is TRBJ2-7, the V gene TRBV9, with TRBD2 matching 7 bases. CDR3 nucleotide sequence: TGTGCCAGCAGCCCCCGAGTGGGAGGGGACGAGCAGTACTTC. Translated: CASSPRVGGDEQYF.